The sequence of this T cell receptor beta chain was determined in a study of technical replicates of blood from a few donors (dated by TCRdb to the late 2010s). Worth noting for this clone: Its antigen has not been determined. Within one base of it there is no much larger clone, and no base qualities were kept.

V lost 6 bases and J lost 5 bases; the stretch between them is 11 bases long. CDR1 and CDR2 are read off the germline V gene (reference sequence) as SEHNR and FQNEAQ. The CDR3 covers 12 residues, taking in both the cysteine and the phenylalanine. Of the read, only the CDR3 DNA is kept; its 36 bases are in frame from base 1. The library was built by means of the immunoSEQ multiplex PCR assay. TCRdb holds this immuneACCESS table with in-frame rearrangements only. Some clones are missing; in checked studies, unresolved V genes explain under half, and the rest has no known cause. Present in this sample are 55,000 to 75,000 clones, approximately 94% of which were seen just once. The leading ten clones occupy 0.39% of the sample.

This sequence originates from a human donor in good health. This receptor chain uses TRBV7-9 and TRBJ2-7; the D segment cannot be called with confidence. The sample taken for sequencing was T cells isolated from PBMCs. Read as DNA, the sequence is TGTGCCAGCAGTTACACCGAAAACGAGCAGTACTTC. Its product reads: CASSYTENEQYF. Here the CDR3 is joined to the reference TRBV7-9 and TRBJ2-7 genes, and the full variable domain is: DTGVSQNPRHKITKRGQNVTFRCDPISEHNRLYWYRQTLGQGPEFLTYFQNEAQLEKSRLLSDRFSAERPKGSFSTLEIQRTEQGDSAMYLCASSYTENEQYFGPGTRLTVT.